This entry lists 4 T cell receptor beta chains sequenced from one sample in a study of blood T cells in healthy people across ages. Through a sample-barcoded 5' primer and a J-beta primer mix, a second PCR was run for roughly 6 to 11 cycles. TCRdb reprocessed the 5' RACE reads via MiXCR and lists one record per CDR3 protein. The data show about 1.4 million distinct CDR3 sequences, with approximately 59% seen just once and more than 6% held by the top ten. The material sequenced was blood. These receptors were taken from a man aged 18 to 29 in good health.

This CDR3 reads CSVRTSRDYEQYF. CDR3 in DNA: TGCAGCGTGCGGACTAGCCGGGACTACGAGCAGTACTTC. The rearrangement links TRBV29-1 to TRBJ2-7, with 8 positions matching TRBD2. Germline V lookup: CDR1 SQVTM, CDR2 ANQGSEA. The CDR3 extends over 13 amino acids. The junction had 7 bases not matched to a gene; V was cut back by 6 bases and J by 3 bases.

The V gene is TRBV5-1, the J gene TRBJ2-5; D is undetermined. The germline CDR1 and CDR2 sequences are SGHRS and YFSETQ. The CDR3 covers 14 residues. V lost 0 bases and J lost 3, with 9 bases in between. CDR3 in DNA: TGCGCCAGCAGCTTGGTGACCACTGAAGAGACCCAGTACTTC. Its translation: CASSLVTTEETQYF. Filled out from reference TRBV5-1 and TRBJ2-5, the complete variable domain reads KAGVTQTPRYLIKTRGQQVTLSCSPISGHRSVSWYQQTPGQGLQFLFEYFSETQRNKGNFPGRFSGRQFSNSRSEMNVSTLELGDSALYLCASSLVTTEETQYFGPGTRLLVL.

There are a few counts of this clonotype. The CDR3 spells CASSQAGGLAGVPETQYF. The CDR3 coding sequence is TGTGCCAGCAGCCAAGCAGGGGGACTAGCGGGAGTTCCAGAGACCCAGTACTTC. The chain couples TRBV4-2 to TRBJ2-5, with 14 bases fitting TRBD2. The length of the CDR3 is 18 residues. Trimming cost V 1 base and J 4 bases; bases outside gene matches: 8. The germline CDR1 and CDR2 sequences are LGHNA and YNFKEQ.

J is TRBJ2-1 and V is TRBV4-1, with 11 nucleotides matching TRBD2. The germline V gene has CDR1 MGHRA and CDR2 YSYEKL. Unmatched junction bases numbered 5, after V lost 1 base and J lost 6 bases. The CDR3 has 16 amino acids. CDR3 coding DNA: TGCGCCAGCAGCCAAGTTAGCGGGGGGGCGGTCAATGAGCAGTTCTTC. This codes for CASSQVSGGAVNEQFF.